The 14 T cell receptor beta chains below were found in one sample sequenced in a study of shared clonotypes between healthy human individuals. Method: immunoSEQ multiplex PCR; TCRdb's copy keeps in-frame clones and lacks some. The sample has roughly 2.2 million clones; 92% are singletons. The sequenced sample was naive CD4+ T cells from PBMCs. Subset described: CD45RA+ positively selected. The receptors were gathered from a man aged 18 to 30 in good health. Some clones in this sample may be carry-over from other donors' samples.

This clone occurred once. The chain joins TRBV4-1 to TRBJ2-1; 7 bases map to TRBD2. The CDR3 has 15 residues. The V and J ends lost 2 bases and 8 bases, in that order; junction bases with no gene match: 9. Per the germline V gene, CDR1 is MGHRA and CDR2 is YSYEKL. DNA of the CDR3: TGCGCCAGCAGCCAACAGGGAGGGCACTGGGATGAGCAGTTCTTC. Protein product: CASSQQGGHWDEQFF.

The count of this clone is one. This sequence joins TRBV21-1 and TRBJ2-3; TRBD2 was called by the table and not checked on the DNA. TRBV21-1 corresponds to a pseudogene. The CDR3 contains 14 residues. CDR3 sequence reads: CANRSRGDTDTQYF. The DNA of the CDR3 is TGTGCCAACCGCAGCCGGGGGGACACAGATACGCAGTATTTT.

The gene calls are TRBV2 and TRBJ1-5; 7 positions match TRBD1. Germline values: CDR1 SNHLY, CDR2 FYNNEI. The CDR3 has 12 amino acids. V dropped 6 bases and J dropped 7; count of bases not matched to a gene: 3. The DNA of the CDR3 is TGTGCCAGCAGACAGGGGAGCCAGCCCCAGCATTTT. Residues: CASRQGSQPQHF.

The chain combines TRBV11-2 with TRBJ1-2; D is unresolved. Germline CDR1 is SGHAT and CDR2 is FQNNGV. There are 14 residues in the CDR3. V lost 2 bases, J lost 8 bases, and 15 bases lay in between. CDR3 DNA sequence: TGTGCCAGCAGCTTAACCGCGCCCCTTCGCGGCTACACCTTC. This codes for CASSLTAPLRGYTF.

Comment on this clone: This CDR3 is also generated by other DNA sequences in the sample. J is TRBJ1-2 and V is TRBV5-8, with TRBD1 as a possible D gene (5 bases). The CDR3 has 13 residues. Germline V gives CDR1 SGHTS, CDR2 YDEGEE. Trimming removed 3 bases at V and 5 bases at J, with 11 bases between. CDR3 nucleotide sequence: TGTGCCAGCAGCTCGGGACGGGGGTATGGCTACACCTTC. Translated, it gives CASSSGRGYGYTF.

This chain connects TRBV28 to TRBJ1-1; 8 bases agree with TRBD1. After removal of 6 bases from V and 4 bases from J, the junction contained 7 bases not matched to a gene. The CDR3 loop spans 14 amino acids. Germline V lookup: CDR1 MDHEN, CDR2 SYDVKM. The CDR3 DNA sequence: TGTGCCAGCAGGACGACAGGGGAGGCCACTGAAGCTTTCTTT. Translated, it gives CASRTTGEATEAFF.

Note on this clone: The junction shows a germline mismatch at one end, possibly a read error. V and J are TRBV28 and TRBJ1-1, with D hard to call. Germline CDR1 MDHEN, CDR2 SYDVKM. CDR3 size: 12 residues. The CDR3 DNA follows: TGTGCCAGCCGTTATGGAGCCACTAAAGCTTTCTTT. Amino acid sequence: CASRYGATKAFF.

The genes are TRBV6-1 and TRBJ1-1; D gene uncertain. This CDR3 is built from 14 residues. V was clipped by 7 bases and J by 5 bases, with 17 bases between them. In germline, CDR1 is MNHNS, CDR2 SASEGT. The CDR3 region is CASKPFHGVTEAFF. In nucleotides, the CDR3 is TGTGCCAGCAAACCATTCCACGGGGTTACTGAAGCTTTCTTT.

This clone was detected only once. The CDR3 DNA reads TGTGCCAGCAGCCGACGGACCGACGGCGAGCAGTACTTC. Amino acids: CASSRRTDGEQYF. The V and J genes are TRBV27 and TRBJ2-7; D remains ambiguous. Between the trimmed V and J ends, which lost 6 bases and 6 bases, there was a span of 15 bases. CDR3 length: 13 residues. In germline, CDR1 is MNHEY, CDR2 SMNVEV (reference sequence).

The CDR3 sequence: CASSFLPQHF. CDR3 DNA: TGTGCCAGCAGCTTCCTGCCCCAGCATTTT. V usage is TRBV11-2 and J usage is TRBJ1-5, with D hard to call. The CDR3 runs to 10 residues. The V end was cut by 3 bases, the J end by 9 bases, with 3 bases between. From germline, CDR1 is SGHAT and CDR2 FQNNGV.

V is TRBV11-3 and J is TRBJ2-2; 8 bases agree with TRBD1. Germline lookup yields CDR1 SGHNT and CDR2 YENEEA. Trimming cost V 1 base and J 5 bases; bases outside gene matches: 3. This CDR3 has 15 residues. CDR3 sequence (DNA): TGTGCCAGCAGCTTAGCAGGGGGCCAGACCGGGGAGCTGTTTTTT. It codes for CASSLAGGQTGELFF.

The CDR3 is CASRKADSYEQYF. Written as DNA, the CDR3 is TGTGCCAGCAGGAAAGCGGATAGCTACGAGCAGTACTTC. J is TRBJ2-7 and V is TRBV2; D is perhaps TRBD2 (5 bases). V was pared by 6 bases and J by 3 bases, with 12 bases between. The CDR3 totals 13 residues. Germline CDR1 and CDR2: SNHLY and FYNNEI.

In DNA, the CDR3 is TGTGCCAGCAGCTTGGATGGCAATTCAGGGAAACTGTTTTTT. Protein sequence: CASSLDGNSGKLFF. The chain joins TRBV5-5 to TRBJ1-4; D may be TRBD1 (5 bases). The CDR3 extends over 14 amino acids. The V gene lost 0 bases and the J gene lost 11 bases, with 14 bases spanning the gap. The germline gives CDR1 SGHKS, CDR2 YYEKEE (reference sequence).

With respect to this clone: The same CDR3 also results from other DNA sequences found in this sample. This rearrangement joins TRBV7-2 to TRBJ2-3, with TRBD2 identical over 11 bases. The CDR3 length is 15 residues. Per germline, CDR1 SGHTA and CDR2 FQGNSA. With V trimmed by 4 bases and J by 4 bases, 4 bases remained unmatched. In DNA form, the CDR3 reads TGTGCCAGCAGCTCGGGACTAGCGGAAGCAGATACGCAGTATTTT. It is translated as CASSSGLAEADTQYF.